This T cell receptor beta chain emerged from a study of T cell responses to AZD1222 COVID-19 vaccine. Findings and limits, study-wide: Elevations in Spike-specific TCR breadth and depth followed administration of two AZD1222 doses.

Pooled together were second doses at about 4 or about 12 weeks. Of note for this clone: Antigen specificity is unknown.

Per germline, CDR1 MDHEN and CDR2 SYDVKM. The ends lost 1 base at V and 7 bases at J; junction bases unmatched: 5. The CDR3 is 14 amino acids. Assay used: immunoSEQ multiplex PCR; TCRdb lists only in-frame clones, some missing. The sample has fewer than 150,000 clones, 80% to 95% seen once. The chain joins TRBV28 to TRBJ1-2; 8 bases are shared with TRBD1. This sequence originates from an adult who received the AZD1222 COVID-19 vaccine. The sequences come from peripheral blood, collected 28 days after the second AZD1222 dose. CDR3 loop: CASSLSDRGGGYTF. The CDR3 region has the DNA TGTGCCAGCAGTTTATCCGACAGGGGCGGTGGCTACACCTTC.